These 26 T cell receptor beta chains originate from one sample sequenced in a study of T cell repertoires in cytomegalovirus infection. TCRdb processed the reads anew with MiXCR; each CDR3 protein has one entry. The profile shows about 490,000 distinct CDR3 sequences, around 10% of them singletons. Sequenced: PBMCs. The source is a human donor in good health (CMV status not recorded). Some clones in this sample may be carry-over from other donors' samples.

This clonotype was seen only a few times. This chain uses TRBV20-1 with TRBJ2-3; a possible D gene is TRBD2 (6 bases). The ends were cut back, 0 bases at V and 2 bases at J, with 12 bases in the middle. Germline V CDR1 and CDR2: DFQATT, SNEGSKA (reference sequence). The CDR3 has 15 residues. CDR3 region: CSARDIAGSTDTQYF. Written as DNA, the CDR3 is TGCAGTGCTAGAGATATTGCGGGATCCACAGATACGCAGTATTTT.

In its sample, this clonotype was seen a few times. This sequence joins TRBV4-1 and TRBJ1-2; D perhaps matches TRBD1 (6 bases). Trimming shortened V by 0 bases and J by 8 bases, and 16 bases separated the two germline ends. The CDR3 consists of 15 residues. Per germline, CDR1 MGHRA and CDR2 YSYEKL. The CDR3 spells CASSQDQSQGRGYTF. DNA for the CDR3: TGCGCCAGCAGCCAAGACCAGTCACAGGGAAGGGGCTACACCTTC.

This rearrangement joins TRBV7-3 to TRBJ1-5, with 9 bases fitting TRBD1. Looked up from germline, CDR1 is SGHTA and CDR2 is FQGTGA. J was trimmed by 3 bases and V by 1 base; bases with no gene match: 16. The CDR3 extends over 20 amino acids. The CDR3 loop is CASSLRSDRGNKNANQPQHF. CDR3 DNA: TGTGCCAGCAGCTTAAGATCCGACAGGGGGAATAAGAATGCCAATCAGCCCCAGCATTTT.

This clonotype was found once. The rearrangement joins TRBV6-5 to TRBJ2-2; 11 bases align to TRBD2. The V and J ends lost 3 bases and 5 bases, in that order; junction bases with no gene match: 2. Germline CDR1 is MNHEY and CDR2 is SVGAGI. The CDR3 spans 15 residues. This chain's CDR3 is CASSYIAGGTGELFF. The CDR3 nucleotides are TGTGCCAGCAGTTATATAGCGGGAGGGACCGGGGAGCTGTTTTTT.

This clonotype occurred a few times. The chain uses TRBV19 and TRBJ2-4; no clear D. V was cut by 5 bases and J by 2 bases, with 13 bases left in between. Germline assignment: CDR1 LNHDA and CDR2 SQIVND (reference sequence). The CDR3 sequence is 15 residues long. The CDR3 loop reads CASSRSGMTKNIQYF. For the CDR3, the DNA is TGTGCCAGTAGTCGTTCGGGTATGACCAAAAACATTCAGTACTTC.

The rearrangement uses TRBV10-2 and TRBJ2-7, with 11 nucleotides matching TRBD1. Germline V gives CDR1 WSHSY, CDR2 SAAADI. The CDR3 sequence is 14 residues long. V dropped 4 bases and J dropped 7; count of bases not matched to a gene: 6. The CDR3 loop is CASSGTGGGGEQYF. The CDR3 DNA is TGCGCCAGCAGTGGGACAGGGGGCGGGGGGGAGCAGTACTTC.

This chain joins TRBV20-1 and TRBJ2-7; D is perhaps TRBD2 (5 bases). The CDR3 has 12 residues. CDR1 and CDR2 from the germline V gene are DFQATT and SNEGSKA (reference sequence). Trimming shortened V by 1 base and J by 4 bases, and 8 bases separated the two germline ends. The CDR3 sequence is CSARVEGYEQYF. CDR3 DNA sequence: TGCAGTGCTAGAGTAGAGGGTTACGAGCAGTACTTC.

This clonotype has a handful of counts. The genes are TRBV20-1 and TRBJ2-1; 12 bases are shared with TRBD2. Germline V gene sequence: CDR1 DFQATT, CDR2 SNEGSKA (reference sequence). This CDR3 has 17 amino acids. V trimming: 3 bases; J trimming: 4 bases; junction bases outside the gene matches: 10. Written as DNA, the CDR3 is TGCAGTGCTAGGACTAGCGGGGGCCCGGCCGGTTACAATGAGCAGTTCTTC. Protein: CSARTSGGPAGYNEQFF.

The CDR3, as DNA: TGCAGTGCTAGGGCAGGGGGCGCCCGTGGCTACACCTTC. Amino acid sequence: CSARAGGARGYTF. This sequence joins TRBV20-1 and TRBJ1-2, with 8 bases matching TRBD1. Germline CDR1 is DFQATT and CDR2 is SNEGSKA (reference sequence). After removal of 3 bases from V and 7 bases from J, the junction contained 7 bases not matched to a gene. There are 13 residues in the CDR3.

This clonotype occurred many times. The rearrangement links TRBV18 to TRBJ2-6, with D perhaps TRBD1 (6 bases). The CDR3 is 17 residues long. The germline V gene encodes CDR1 KGHSH and CDR2 LQKENI. V gave up 3 bases and J gave up 0 bases, with 12 bases separating them. The CDR3 sequence is CASSPRGRGSGANVLTF. The CDR3 DNA reads as TGTGCCAGCTCACCTCGAGGCAGGGGCTCTGGGGCCAACGTCCTGACTTTC.

The sample holds a few counts of this clonotype. The J gene is TRBJ2-6, the V gene TRBV11-2; the match to TRBD1 covers 10 bases. Unmatched junction bases numbered 7, after V lost 5 bases and J lost 0 bases. The CDR3 loop spans 18 amino acids. Germline CDR1 is SGHAT and CDR2 is FQNNGV. CDR3 sequence: CASSPRQGADSGANVLTF. In nucleotides, the CDR3 is TGTGCCAGCAGCCCTCGACAGGGGGCGGACTCTGGGGCCAACGTCCTGACTTTC.

In this sample, this clonotype turned up many times. The chain joins TRBV7-2 to TRBJ2-3, with 11 bases that match TRBD2. CDR1 is SGHTA and CDR2 is FQGNSA in the germline V gene. There are 16 residues in the CDR3. V lost 5 bases and J lost 0; bases outside the gene matches: 4. This CDR3 is CASSPTSGSSTDTQYF. In DNA, the CDR3 is TGTGCCAGCAGCCCAACTAGCGGGAGCAGCACAGATACGCAGTATTTT.

This clonotype was detected only a few times. The CDR3 here is CSVELSGSRTDTQYF. The DNA of the CDR3 is TGCAGCGTTGAGCTTTCCGGGTCTCGCACAGATACGCAGTATTTT. The chain couples TRBV29-1 to TRBJ2-3; D unresolved. With 3 bases removed from V and 1 base from J, the gap between germline ends came to 14 bases. Germline V gene lookup returns CDR1 SQVTM and CDR2 ANQGSEA. There are 15 residues in the CDR3.

Details on this clonotype: Possible read error: a much larger clone is one base away. The DNA of the CDR3 is TGTGCCAGCAGTCAACCGGGACGGTCCTACAAGCAGTACTTC. It encodes CASSQPGRSYKQYF. The rearrangement uses TRBV28 and TRBJ2-7, with D perhaps assigned TRBD1 or TRBD2 (5 bases each). The length of the CDR3 is 14 residues. Germline values: CDR1 MDHEN, CDR2 SYDVKM.

This clonotype appeared many times. The genes are TRBV7-8 and TRBJ2-3; D gene unclear. Germline values: CDR1 SGHVS, CDR2 FQNEAQ. V gave up 7 bases and J gave up 0 bases, with 17 bases separating them. This CDR3 comprises 16 residues. The chain's CDR3 is CASTYYSRSSTDTQYF. The CDR3 DNA reads TGTGCCAGCACCTACTACAGTCGATCGAGCACAGATACGCAGTATTTT.

This clonotype was found a few times. The chain joins TRBV14 to TRBJ1-6; D unclear. Germline loops: CDR1 SGHDN, CDR2 FVKESK. Trimming took 1 base from V and 8 from J, leaving 15 bases between them. CDR3 length: 16 amino acids. In nucleotides, the CDR3 is TGTGCCAGCAGCCAAGGGGGAAGGGAAGGCGATTCACCCCTCCACTTT. Translation: CASSQGGREGDSPLHF.

This clonotype was seen ten or more times. J is TRBJ2-7 and V is TRBV6-1; tentatively, D is TRBD1 or TRBD2 (5 bases each). CDR3 size: 15 residues. Germline V gene data show CDR1 as MNHNS and CDR2 as SASEGT. The V gene lost 6 bases and the J gene lost 2 bases, with 17 bases spanning the gap. CDR3 bases: TGTGCCAGCAGGGGCCCCGGGACGTCCGCCTACGAGCAGTACTTC. As protein: CASRGPGTSAYEQYF.

In its sample, this clonotype was seen a few times. The gene calls are TRBV29-1 and TRBJ2-1; 10 bases line up with TRBD2. The CDR3 totals 12 residues. J gave up 9 bases and V 4 bases, and 3 bases lay outside the gene matches. Germline CDR1 reads SQVTM; CDR2 reads ANQGSEA. The CDR3 loop reads CSVGSGGGEQFF. CDR3 coding DNA: TGCAGCGTTGGGAGCGGGGGGGGTGAGCAGTTCTTC.

This clonotype was observed many times. This chain joins TRBV7-2 and TRBJ1-1; D is ambiguous. Trimming removed 5 bases from V and 4 bases from J, with 14 bases in between. In germline, CDR1 is SGHTA, CDR2 FQGNSA. This CDR3 spans 14 amino acids. The CDR3 DNA reads TGTGCCAGCAGCGTGGGAAGACTAACCACTGAAGCTTTCTTT. Its protein product is CASSVGRLTTEAFF. The variable domain in full, completed from reference TRBV7-2 and TRBJ1-1, reads GAGVSQSPSNKVTEKGKDVELRCDPISGHTALYWYRQSLGQGLEFLIYFQGNSAPDKSGLPSDRFSAERTGGSVSTLTIQRTQQEDSAVYLCASSVGRLTTEAFFGQGTRLTVV.

This clonotype has at least ten counts. This chain uses TRBV27 with TRBJ2-1, with unresolved D. Germline V CDR1 and CDR2: MNHEY, SMNVEV (reference sequence). This CDR3 has 13 amino acids. V lost 1 base to trimming and J lost 5 bases, with 6 bases between them. Here the CDR3 DNA reads TGTGCCAGCAGTTTATTACTAAACAATGAGCAGTTCTTC. Protein sequence: CASSLLLNNEQFF.

This clonotype occurred many times. The gene calls are TRBV7-7 and TRBJ2-1; D tentatively reads TRBD1 or TRBD2 (6 bases each). Trimming pared 2 bases from V and 6 bases from J, leaving 11 bases between. The CDR3 has 14 amino acids. CDR1 is SSHAT, CDR2 FNYEAQ, per germline (reference sequence). The CDR3 reads CASSLSGAVNEQFF. CDR3 coding DNA: TGTGCCAGCAGCTTATCGGGGGCAGTCAATGAGCAGTTCTTC.

This rearrangement joins TRBV2 to TRBJ1-5, with 10 bases aligning to TRBD1. CDR1 is SNHLY, CDR2 FYNNEI, per germline. The junction had 5 bases not matched to a gene; V was cut back by 7 bases and J by 5 bases. CDR3 length equals 14 residues. In nucleotides, the CDR3 is TGTGCCAGCATGCGAGGGACAGGGGATCAGCCCCAGCATTTT. This gives the protein CASMRGTGDQPQHF.

The chain recombines TRBV20-1 with TRBJ2-2; 12 bases agree with TRBD2. The J segment lost 8 bases and the V segment lost 4 bases, leaving 5 bases of the junction unmatched. The CDR3 is made up of 14 amino acids. Germline CDR1 is DFQATT and CDR2 is SNEGSKA (reference sequence). The CDR3: CSATSGRALGELFF. The CDR3 DNA reads as TGCAGTGCTACTAGCGGGAGGGCCTTGGGGGAGCTGTTTTTT.

This clonotype was observed at least ten times. The V gene is TRBV7-8, the J gene TRBJ2-1; TRBD1 matches 11 bases. CDR3 length: 17 amino acids. Trimming cost V 5 bases and J 7 bases; bases outside gene matches: 13. Germline lookup yields CDR1 SGHVS and CDR2 FQNEAQ. In DNA, the CDR3 is TGTGCCAGCAGCGTAACTCTAAGGACAGGGGGCTCGAATGAGCAGTTCTTC. Translated: CASSVTLRTGGSNEQFF.

This clonotype occurred many times. This chain uses TRBV7-3 with TRBJ2-7; D possibly corresponds to TRBD2 (6 bases). Germline values: CDR1 SGHTA, CDR2 FQGTGA. This CDR3 is built from 14 residues. Trimming cost V 5 bases and J 5 bases, with 16 bases left between them. The DNA of the CDR3 is TGTGCCAGCAGCCCGTCGGGGACTGCTAACGAGCAGTACTTC. Its translation is CASSPSGTANEQYF.

This clonotype was seen repeatedly, ten times or more. The chain employs TRBV4-2 and TRBJ2-1, with 11 bases aligning to TRBD2. Germline CDR1 LGHNA, CDR2 YNFKEQ. The CDR3 extends over 17 amino acids. Trimming took 0 bases from V and 8 from J; bases not matched to a gene: 9. The CDR3 here is CASSQEPLAGGPYEQFF. DNA of the CDR3: TGTGCCAGCAGCCAAGAGCCCCTAGCGGGAGGCCCGTATGAGCAGTTCTTC.